A single T cell receptor (beta chain) is shown here with its context. This specimen comes from a study of T cell changes during pregnancy in multiple sclerosis. Only in-frame clones appear in the TCRdb table, and some are missing; sequencing was by immunoSEQ multiplex PCR. The table has around 34,000 clones, 85% to 90% seen once. The V gene lost 3 bases and the J gene lost 0 bases, with 8 bases spanning the gap. The CDR3 totals 14 residues. Germline V gene sequence: CDR1 MNHEY, CDR2 SMNVEV (reference sequence). This sequence originates from a female donor with multiple sclerosis, enrolled in a pregnancy study. V is TRBV27 and J is TRBJ1-1; D call uncertain. This sample comprised CD8+ T cells from peripheral blood mononuclear cells, obtained after pregnancy. CDR3: CASSLAALNTEAFF. The CDR3 region has the DNA TGTGCCAGCAGTTTGGCGGCTTTGAACACTGAAGCTTTCTTT.